Listed below are T cell receptor beta chains from one sample, sequenced in a study of breast tumors, draining lymph nodes, adjacent tissues. Each CDR3 protein gets one entry after TCRdb re-called the multiplex PCR reads with MiXCR. The sample carries a few hundred thousand distinct CDR3 sequences, around 35% recorded once. The sequenced sample was axillary lymph node tissue. The receptors were gathered from a female donor with breast cancer. Some clones in this sample may be carry-over from other donors' samples. CDR3s include the opening cysteine and the closing phenylalanine or tryptophan. A D gene is named only where the DNA matches it firmly. The size of a clone is reported for some rows only, either as once, few or many, or as a class for expanded clones.

D gene: TRBD1
clone size: few
J gene: TRBJ2-6
V gene: TRBV11-3
CDR3 protein: CASSLGTGARGANVLTF
CDR3 DNA: TGTGCCAGCAGCTTAGGGACAGGGGCTCGTGGGGCCAACGTCCTGACTTTC

D gene: TRBD1
clone size: once
J gene: TRBJ1-1
V gene: TRBV2
CDR3 protein: CASSEVTGDPEAFF
CDR3 DNA: TGTGCCAGCAGTGAAGTAACAGGGGATCCTGAAGCTTTCTTT

D gene: NA
clone size: NA
J gene: TRBJ2-7
V gene: TRBV12-3/TRBV12-4
CDR3 protein: CASSSMQGGSEQYF
CDR3 DNA: TGTGCCAGCAGTTCTATGCAGGGTGGATCCGAGCAGTACTTC

D gene: TRBD2
clone size: many
J gene: TRBJ2-7
V gene: TRBV20-1
CDR3 protein: CSATPLAGYEQYF
CDR3 DNA: TGCAGTGCCACCCCCCTAGCGGGGTACGAGCAGTACTTC

D gene: TRBD1
clone size: NA
J gene: TRBJ1-2
V gene: TRBV11-2
CDR3 protein: CASSLGRDSFYGYAF
CDR3 DNA: TGTGCCAGCAGCTTAGGTCGGGACAGCTTCTATGGCTACGCCTTC

D gene: NA
clone size: many
J gene: TRBJ2-7
V gene: TRBV20-1
CDR3 protein: CSARDLWGYEQYF
CDR3 DNA: TGCAGTGCTAGAGATCTCTGGGGCTACGAGCAGTACTTC

D gene: TRBD2
clone size: few
J gene: TRBJ2-2
V gene: TRBV6-5
CDR3 protein: CASSYDSGGNTGELFF
CDR3 DNA: TGTGCCAGCAGTTACGATAGCGGGGGGAACACCGGGGAGCTGTTTTTT

D gene: TRBD1
clone size: many
J gene: TRBJ1-6
V gene: TRBV11-2
CDR3 protein: CASSLGQYSPLHF
CDR3 DNA: TGTGCCAGCAGCTTGGGACAGTATTCACCCCTCCACTTT

D gene: TRBD1
clone size: NA
J gene: TRBJ1-1
V gene: TRBV6-5
CDR3 protein: CASSYSGGQPEAFF
CDR3 DNA: TGTGCCAGCAGTTACTCTGGGGGACAGCCGGAAGCTTTCTTT

D gene: TRBD1
clone size: NA
J gene: TRBJ2-3
V gene: TRBV19
CDR3 protein: CASSTSGQISTDTQYF
CDR3 DNA: TGTGCCAGTAGTACCTCGGGACAGATTAGCACAGATACGCAGTATTTT

D gene: NA
clone size: many
J gene: TRBJ2-7
V gene: TRBV10-2
CDR3 protein: CASSGAYEQYF
CDR3 DNA: TGCGCCAGCAGTGGGGCCTACGAGCAGTACTTC

D gene: TRBD2
clone size: many
J gene: TRBJ2-7
V gene: TRBV12-3/TRBV12-4
CDR3 protein: CASSSLAGGYEQYF
CDR3 DNA: TGTGCCAGCAGTTCCTTAGCGGGAGGTTACGAGCAGTACTTC

D gene: NA
clone size: many
J gene: TRBJ2-1
V gene: TRBV14
CDR3 protein: CASSQVRGNEQFF
CDR3 DNA: TGTGCCAGCAGCCAAGTGCGGGGAAATGAGCAGTTCTTC

D gene: TRBD2
clone size: many
J gene: TRBJ2-1
V gene: TRBV24-1
CDR3 protein: CATSDGGLAGGPYNEQFF
CDR3 DNA: TGTGCCACCAGTGATGGGGGGTTAGCGGGAGGGCCCTACAATGAGCAGTTCTTC

D gene: TRBD1
clone size: NA
J gene: TRBJ1-5
V gene: TRBV28
CDR3 protein: CASRVWTGNQPQHF
CDR3 DNA: TGTGCCAGCAGGGTCTGGACAGGGAATCAGCCCCAGCATTTT

D gene: NA
clone size: many
J gene: TRBJ2-2
V gene: TRBV7-3
CDR3 protein: CASSPRGNTGELFF
CDR3 DNA: TGTGCCAGCAGTCCACGGGGGAACACCGGGGAGCTGTTTTTT

D gene: NA
clone size: many
J gene: TRBJ1-2
V gene: TRBV15
CDR3 protein: CATSRVITASYYGYTF
CDR3 DNA: TGTGCCACCAGCAGAGTCATCACGGCCAGTTACTATGGCTACACCTTC

D gene: TRBD2
clone size: NA
J gene: TRBJ2-7
V gene: TRBV20-1
CDR3 protein: CSASVLAGEAVTYEQYF
CDR3 DNA: TGCAGTGCTAGTGTCCTAGCGGGAGAGGCTGTCACCTACGAGCAGTACTTC

D gene: TRBD1
clone size: many
J gene: TRBJ1-6
V gene: TRBV20-1
CDR3 protein: CSAIQGGPNSPLHF
CDR3 DNA: TGCAGTGCAATACAGGGGGGTCCTAATTCACCCCTCCACTTT

D gene: TRBD2
clone size: many
J gene: TRBJ2-1
V gene: TRBV5-1
CDR3 protein: CASSLGTSPYNEQFF
CDR3 DNA: TGCGCCAGCAGCTTGGGGACTAGCCCCTACAATGAGCAGTTCTTC

D gene: TRBD2
clone size: NA
J gene: TRBJ2-7
V gene: TRBV28
CDR3 protein: CASTVAGQNEQYF
CDR3 DNA: TGTGCCAGTACCGTAGCGGGTCAGAACGAGCAGTACTTC

D gene: TRBD1
clone size: NA
J gene: TRBJ2-3
V gene: TRBV9
CDR3 protein: CASSEGTATDTQYF
CDR3 DNA: TGTGCCAGTAGTGAAGGGACAGCCACAGATACGCAGTATTTT

D gene: NA
clone size: NA
J gene: TRBJ2-5
V gene: TRBV11-1
CDR3 protein: CASRPGKSTDTQYF
CDR3 DNA: TGTGCCAGCAGACCGGGGAAGAGCACAGATACGCAGTACTTC

D gene: TRBD1
clone size: few
J gene: TRBJ1-5
V gene: TRBV20-1
CDR3 protein: CSASRGLNQPQHF
CDR3 DNA: TGCAGTGCTTCCAGGGGGCTCAATCAGCCCCAGCATTTT

D gene: NA
clone size: many
J gene: TRBJ1-2
V gene: TRBV29-1
CDR3 protein: CSVEWGQGYGYTF
CDR3 DNA: TGCAGCGTTGAGTGGGGGCAGGGCTATGGCTACACCTTC

D gene: TRBD2
clone size: many
J gene: TRBJ2-7
V gene: TRBV6-5
CDR3 protein: CASSPGLAEGSYEQYF
CDR3 DNA: TGTGCCAGCAGTCCGGGACTAGCGGAGGGGTCCTACGAGCAGTACTTC

D gene: NA
clone size: NA
J gene: TRBJ2-6
V gene: TRBV7-2
CDR3 protein: CASSLTAGMDGTNVLTF
CDR3 DNA: TGTGCCAGCAGCTTAACAGCGGGTATGGATGGGACCAACGTCCTGACTTTC

D gene: NA
clone size: NA
J gene: TRBJ1-4
V gene: TRBV7-2
CDR3 protein: CASSNGDTKKLFF
CDR3 DNA: TGTGCCAGCAGCAACGGGGACACCAAAAAACTGTTTTTT

D gene: NA
clone size: many
J gene: TRBJ2-7
V gene: TRBV27
CDR3 protein: CASSFYPGEYEQYF
CDR3 DNA: TGTGCCAGCAGTTTCTACCCTGGGGAGTACGAGCAGTACTTC

D gene: NA
clone size: NA
J gene: TRBJ1-6
V gene: TRBV12-3/TRBV12-4
CDR3 protein: CASSYLPSGGASLSSPLHF
CDR3 DNA: TGTGCCAGCAGTTACCTTCCTAGCGGGGGGGCCAGTCTGTCATCACCCCTCCACTTT

D gene: NA
clone size: many
J gene: TRBJ2-1
V gene: TRBV24-1
CDR3 protein: CATSDFRQHGAYNEQFF
CDR3 DNA: TGTGCCACCAGTGATTTCCGCCAGCATGGCGCCTACAATGAGCAGTTCTTC

D gene: TRBD1
clone size: NA
J gene: TRBJ1-2
V gene: TRBV9
CDR3 protein: CASSVEGTGSAGYTF
CDR3 DNA: TGTGCCAGCAGCGTAGAGGGGACAGGGAGTGCTGGCTACACCTTC

D gene: TRBD2
clone size: many
J gene: TRBJ2-3
V gene: TRBV10-2
CDR3 protein: CASRLAQSTDTQYF
CDR3 DNA: TGCGCCAGCCGACTAGCACAAAGCACAGATACGCAGTATTTT

D gene: TRBD1
clone size: many
J gene: TRBJ1-5
V gene: TRBV10-3
CDR3 protein: CAISGDRANQPQHF
CDR3 DNA: TGTGCCATCAGTGGGGACAGGGCTAATCAGCCCCAGCATTTT

D gene: NA
clone size: once
J gene: TRBJ1-3
V gene: TRBV19
CDR3 protein: CASSIGGIGYGYTIYF
CDR3 DNA: TGTGCCAGTAGTATCGGAGGAATTGGGTATGGCTACACCATATATTTT

D gene: TRBD2
clone size: NA
J gene: TRBJ2-3
V gene: TRBV2
CDR3 protein: CASRGTSGRATDTQYF
CDR3 DNA: TGTGCCAGCAGGGGGACTAGCGGGAGGGCCACAGATACGCAGTATTTT

D gene: TRBD2
clone size: many
J gene: TRBJ2-7
V gene: TRBV5-1
CDR3 protein: CASSDTAGLSYEQYF
CDR3 DNA: TGCGCCAGCAGCGACACAGCGGGACTTTCCTACGAGCAGTACTTC